This entry lists 17 T cell receptor beta chains sequenced from one sample in a study of response to subunit inactivated influenza vaccine. TCRdb reprocessed the RT-PCR reads with MiXCR, giving one entry per CDR3 protein. The repertoire holds some 540,000 distinct CDR3 sequences, approximately 24% seen once, with about 3% in the top ten. In addition, the sample was reused for a study of T cells expressing NK-cell markers. That paper states: UMIs accompanied the 5'RACE template switching by which TCR beta cDNA was made.

The sequences come from CD4+ T cells sorted from PBMCs, collected roughly 13 days after vaccination. Receptor source: a man aged 45-60 years who received an inactivated influenza vaccine.

V gene TRBV12-3 or TRBV12-4 combines with J gene TRBJ2-5; D is possibly TRBD1 or TRBD2 (5 bases each). With 2 bases removed from V and 2 bases from J, the gap between germline ends came to 12 bases. This CDR3 comprises 15 residues. The DNA for the CDR3 is TGTGCCAGCAGTTTAATCGGGGCAGCTCAAGAGACCCAGTACTTC. Encoded protein: CASSLIGAAQETQYF.

A few counts support this clonotype. The chain joins TRBV11-2 to TRBJ2-5; D is undetermined. The ends were cut back, 1 base at V and 7 bases at J, with 10 bases in the middle. This CDR3 comprises 13 residues. Per germline, CDR1 SGHAT and CDR2 FQNNGV. CDR3 region: CASSLAPDLTQYF. DNA of the CDR3: TGTGCCAGCAGCTTAGCGCCGGATCTGACCCAGTACTTC.

This clonotype was seen repeatedly, ten times or more. CDR3 nucleotide sequence: TGTGCCAGCGGACGGGGTAGCGGGAGCCCCCAGTACTTC. Amino acid sequence: CASGRGSGSPQYF. The chain links TRBV6-1 to TRBJ2-4; 9 bases align to TRBD2. Germline CDR1 and CDR2: MNHNS and SASEGT. The CDR3 loop spans 13 amino acids. The junction had 12 bases not matched to a gene; V was cut back by 8 bases and J by 13 bases.

The chain combines TRBV2 with TRBJ2-5; 10 bases match TRBD1. The CDR3 is 16 residues long. Germline assignment: CDR1 SNHLY and CDR2 FYNNEI. Trimming cost V 7 bases and J 5 bases; bases outside gene matches: 13. Here the CDR3 DNA reads TGTGCCAGCAAGGCTGGGGACAGGGGAGGGTCGGAGACCCAGTACTTC. Its protein product is CASKAGDRGGSETQYF.

V gene TRBV6-1 combines with J gene TRBJ2-5; 11 bases match TRBD1. With V trimmed by 6 bases and J by 5 bases, 11 bases remained unmatched. Germline V gives CDR1 MNHNS, CDR2 SASEGT. The CDR3 runs 16 residues. The CDR3 protein is CASSSPGQGARETQYF. The CDR3 nucleotides are TGTGCCAGCAGCTCGCCTGGACAGGGGGCGCGCGAGACCCAGTACTTC.

The J gene is TRBJ2-1, the V gene TRBV7-2; weak D call: TRBD1 (5 bases). The germline V gene has CDR1 SGHTA and CDR2 FQGNSA. V lost 3 bases and J 5 bases, leaving 14 bases between the germline ends. The CDR3 contains 15 residues. The CDR3 here is CASSFMTWGHNEQFF. DNA for the CDR3: TGTGCCAGCAGCTTCATGACATGGGGCCACAATGAGCAGTTCTTC. Full variable domain (remainder filled in from reference TRBV7-2 and TRBJ2-1): GAGVSQSPSNKVTEKGKDVELRCDPISGHTALYWYRQSLGQGLEFLIYFQGNSAPDKSGLPSDRFSAERTGGSVSTLTIQRTQQEDSAVYLCASSFMTWGHNEQFFGPGTRLTVL.

The sample holds a few counts of this clonotype. This rearrangement joins TRBV6-1 to TRBJ2-2; weak D call: TRBD1 (5 bases). The V and J ends lost 5 bases and 0 bases respectively, with 10 bases between them. The CDR3 has 15 amino acids. Germline lookup yields CDR1 MNHNS and CDR2 SASEGT. CDR3 residues: CASSRRRANTGELFF. The CDR3 DNA sequence: TGTGCCAGCAGTCGGCGCAGGGCGAACACCGGGGAGCTGTTTTTT.

The V gene is TRBV12-3 or TRBV12-4, the J gene TRBJ1-5, with D perhaps TRBD1 (5 bases). Trimming stripped 3 bases from V and 7 bases from J, with 10 bases between. There are 13 residues in the CDR3. CDR3 amino acids: CASSFGGAQPQHF. CDR3 DNA sequence: TGTGCCAGCAGTTTTGGTGGGGCCCAGCCCCAGCATTTT.

This clonotype was seen a few times. The chain uses TRBV7-2 and TRBJ1-6; D is unclear. V shed 5 bases and J shed 8 bases, with 10 bases lying between them. The CDR3 is 13 amino acids. CDR1 SGHTA and CDR2 FQGNSA come from the germline V gene. The CDR3 here is CASSRESYSPLHF. The CDR3, as DNA: TGTGCCAGCAGCCGAGAGAGTTATTCACCCCTCCACTTT. Combining the CDR3 with reference TRBV7-2 and TRBJ1-6 gives the whole variable domain GAGVSQSPSNKVTEKGKDVELRCDPISGHTALYWYRQSLGQGLEFLIYFQGNSAPDKSGLPSDRFSAERTGGSVSTLTIQRTQQEDSAVYLCASSRESYSPLHFGNGTRLTVT.

The CDR3 protein is CASAVADTQYF. The CDR3 region has the DNA TGTGCCAGCGCCGTGGCAGATACGCAGTATTTT. The chain recombines TRBV6-2 or TRBV6-3 with TRBJ2-3; no firm D call. Deletions cut 8 bases from V and 4 bases from J, with 7 bases between. The CDR3 consists of 11 residues. Germline-derived CDR1 and CDR2 are MNHEY and SVGEGT.

The sample holds a few counts of this clonotype. This rearrangement joins TRBV12-3 or TRBV12-4 to TRBJ2-3; 7 bases align to TRBD1. V trimming: 3 bases; J trimming: 0 bases; junction bases outside the gene matches: 3. The CDR3 extends over 15 amino acids. This chain's CDR3 is CASSLRGLSTDTQYF. The CDR3 DNA reads as TGTGCCAGCAGTTTGAGGGGGCTAAGCACAGATACGCAGTATTTT.

This clonotype turned up a few times. The chain employs TRBV28 and TRBJ2-4; no clear D gene. Germline loops: CDR1 MDHEN, CDR2 SYDVKM. CDR3 length: 14 amino acids. Trimming shortened V by 3 bases and J by 9 bases, and 15 bases separated the two germline ends. CDR3 in DNA: TGTGCCAGCAGTTTTTCTAACGTGGGCGGCATTCAGTACTTC. Amino acid sequence: CASSFSNVGGIQYF.

This clonotype was counted once. At one boundary the junction diverges from the germline segment, which might be a read error. CDR3 protein: CVSRSQGGSYEQYF. The CDR3 DNA reads TGTGTCAGCAGATCACAGGGAGGCTCCTACGAGCAGTACTTC. The V and J genes are TRBV28 and TRBJ2-7, with D perhaps assigned TRBD1 or TRBD2 (6 bases each). Germline V gene data show CDR1 as MDHEN and CDR2 as SYDVKM. The CDR3 contains 14 residues.

This clonotype appeared a few times. CDR3 sequence: CASSLGTTYYEQYF. The CDR3 DNA sequence: TGTGCCAGCAGCTTAGGGACAACCTACTACGAGCAGTACTTC. This chain joins TRBV7-8 and TRBJ2-7, with D possibly TRBD1 on 5 matching bases. Between the trimmed V and J ends, which lost 1 base and 3 bases, there was a span of 10 bases. CDR3 size: 14 residues. CDR1 is SGHVS, CDR2 FQNEAQ, per germline.

This clonotype was counted only a few times. The chain uses TRBV4-2 and TRBJ2-3; unclear D gene. Germline V lookup: CDR1 LGHNA, CDR2 YNFKEQ. V was clipped by 3 bases and J by 11 bases, with 15 bases between them. The CDR3 covers 13 residues. DNA for the CDR3: TGTGCCAGCAGCCATATACAAGGGCCAGAGCAGTATTTT. The encoded protein is CASSHIQGPEQYF.

Comments on this clonotype: Its ends do not fully match the called genes, so a read error is possible. The chain employs TRBV20-1 and TRBJ2-1, with no clear D. CDR1 is DFQATT, CDR2 SNEGSKA, per germline (reference sequence). This CDR3 region has 14 residues. The CDR3, as DNA: TGCAGTCCTAGGTCGGCAATTAGGGACAATGAGCAGTTCTTC. Translation: CSPRSAIRDNEQFF.

The chain has TRBV14 and TRBJ2-3; 9 nucleotides match TRBD2. The CDR3 is 17 amino acids. V was clipped by 1 base and J by 4 bases; unmatched bases: 9. The germline V gene encodes CDR1 SGHDN and CDR2 FVKESK. The CDR3 DNA sequence: TGTGCCAGCAGCCAAGCGCCGGGACTAGCTTTCTCAGATACGCAGTATTTT. Its protein is CASSQAPGLAFSDTQYF.